This T cell receptor beta chain was recovered during a study of prognosis after radiotherapy for stage I lung cancer (dated by TCRdb to the early 2020s). About the full investigation: Between early 2018 and early 2019, roughly 19 patients with stage I NSCLC were enrolled in Nanjing, China. The study included 11 to 15 patients with newly diagnosed primary stage I lung tumors and 4 to 6 with oligometastatic NSCLC after surgical resection of the primary tumor. All patients were regarded as medically inoperable, because of comorbidities in over 10 patients and refusal of surgery in several patients. The cohort comprised 10 to 15 men and six or seven women with a median age of around 73 years, ranging from roughly 53 to 95 years. Tumor histology was squamous cell carcinoma in about 7 patients and adenocarcinoma in some 12. Image-guided IMRT or VMAT was used to deliver SBRT in 3 to 5 fractions at a biologically effective dose of at least 100 Gy. No patient received concurrent therapy alongside SBRT. Four of the 19 patients developed distant metastases after SBRT, at a median of around seven months; the other 15 showed no significant progression. Peripheral blood TCR beta repertoires were profiled in stage I NSCLC patients before and after stereotactic body radiotherapy, and the study then linked these repertoires to distant failure. The study took one blood sample before SBRT and one after SBRT from each of around 19 patients and sequenced all 38 samples. Results the study describes overall, beyond this receptor: The small cohort and short follow-up limited the study, so independent validation of the findings is needed. After SBRT, the count of unique TCR clones dropped from a median of roughly 9,700 beforehand to more than 6,000 afterward (Wilcoxon paired P=0.011). All reported P values were unadjusted for multiple comparisons. No determination of tumor specificity was made for expanded TCR clones. Post-SBRT Shannon entropy and its change from baseline were lower in patients who developed distant metastases; baseline Shannon entropy was not associated with metastases. TRBV and TRBJ usage frequencies reportedly varied with metastasis status, involving two V genes at baseline and some ten V and two J genes after SBRT.

V is reduced by 1 base and J by 5 bases, leaving a spacing of 14 bases between them. CDR3 length: 15 amino acids, cysteine to phenylalanine. Kept here is only the CDR3 DNA, which spans 45 bases and is read in frame from base 1. From a lookup of the germline V gene, CDR1 and CDR2 are SGHTA and FQGNSA. This clonotype was observed at least ten times. Its binding antigen is unknown. Per-nucleotide qualities are absent, and no much larger clonotype sits a single base away. Two rounds of multiplex PCR were used to amplify the TCR beta CDR3 region from genomic DNA. In the first PCR round, primers specific to each TRBV and TRBJ gene were used, and the primer sequences were filed in Chinese patent CN105087789A. Universal primers were used in the second PCR round. The Roche High Pure PCR Template Preparation Kit was used to extract genomic DNA from frozen PBMCs. Libraries were sequenced paired-end with 151 bp reads on an Illumina HiSeq 3000. The original methods were these. CutAdapt was used to remove raw reads lacking the multiplex PCR primer sequences. PEAR was used to merge high-quality paired reads into contigs. By alignment to reference sequences, MiXCR assigned TRB V, D and J gene segments to each contig. To remove sequencing errors, CDR3 sequences were clustered according to base quality and sequence similarity. Shannon entropy, normalized by the natural log of the productive TCR sequence number, served as the measure of diversity. One minus Shannon entropy divided by the natural log of the number of unique clonotypes was used as the definition of clonality. Using the Youden index from ROC curves, the researchers picked the repertoire-metric cut-offs for progression-free survival, and all analyses were carried out in R 3.5.3. In-frame beta chains were kept once TCRdb had trimmed the public reads at Q25 with fastp and called clones with MiXCR. Duplicate CDR3 protein sequences are folded into a single record with the most common DNA and genes. Clone size and V and J calls follow TCRdb, not the original study. Present in this sample are around 19,000 distinct CDR3 sequences, about 40% of which were seen just once. The leading ten clones occupy about two fifths of the sample.

All patients had node-negative disease on CT and PET/CT, and none had a history of other malignancies or had previously received chemotherapy or radiotherapy. At each of two time points, 5 to 6 milliliters of peripheral venous blood were collected into EDTA tubes. PBMCs were isolated by Ficoll-Paque Plus density-gradient centrifugation. Right after collection, samples were kept at -80 degrees C until analysis. Sequencing was performed on PBMCs, taken before or after stereotactic body radiation therapy (not recorded which). This TCR was recovered from a donor of 50 years or more with non-small cell lung cancer. Recombination connected TRBV7-2 to TRBJ2-5; a weak D assignment points to TRBD2 (7 bases agree). The CDR3 is CASSLVGGAVETQYF. The DNA is as follows: TGTGCCAGCAGCTTAGTTGGGGGGGCCGTTGAGACCCAGTACTTC.